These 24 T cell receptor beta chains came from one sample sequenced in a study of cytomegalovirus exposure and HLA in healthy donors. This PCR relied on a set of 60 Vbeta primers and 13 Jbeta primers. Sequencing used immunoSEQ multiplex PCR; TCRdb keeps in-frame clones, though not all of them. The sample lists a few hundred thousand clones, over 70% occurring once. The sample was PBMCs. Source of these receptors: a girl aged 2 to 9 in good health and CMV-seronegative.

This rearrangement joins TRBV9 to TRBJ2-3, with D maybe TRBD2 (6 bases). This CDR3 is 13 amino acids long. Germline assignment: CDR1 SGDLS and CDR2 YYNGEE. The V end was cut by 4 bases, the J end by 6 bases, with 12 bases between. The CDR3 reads CASSLNREDTQYF. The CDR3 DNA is TGTGCCAGCAGCCTTAACCGGGAGGATACGCAGTATTTT. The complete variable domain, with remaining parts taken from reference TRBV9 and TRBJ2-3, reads DSGVTQTPKHLITATGQRVTLRCSPRSGDLSVYWYQQSLDQGLQFLIQYYNGEERAKGNILERFSAQQFPDLHSELNLSSLELGDSALYFCASSLNREDTQYFGPGTRLTVL.

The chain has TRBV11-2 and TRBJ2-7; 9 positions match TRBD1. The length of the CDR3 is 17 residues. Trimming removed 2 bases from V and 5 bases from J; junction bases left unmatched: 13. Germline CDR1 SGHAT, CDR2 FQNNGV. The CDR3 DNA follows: TGTGCCAGCAGCTTAAGTCGCCCGGGGACAGGGAGCGACGAGCAGTACTTC. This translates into CASSLSRPGTGSDEQYF. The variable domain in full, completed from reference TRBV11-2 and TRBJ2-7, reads EAGVAQSPRYKIIEKRQSVAFWCNPISGHATLYWYQQILGQGPKLLIQFQNNGVVDDSQLPKDRFSAERLKGVDSTLKIQPAKLEDSAVYLCASSLSRPGTGSDEQYFGPGTRLTVT.

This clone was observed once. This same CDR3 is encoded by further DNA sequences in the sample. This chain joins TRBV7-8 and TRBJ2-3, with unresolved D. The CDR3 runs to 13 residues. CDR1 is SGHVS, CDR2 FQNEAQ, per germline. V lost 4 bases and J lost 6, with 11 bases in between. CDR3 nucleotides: TGTGCCAGCAGCTACCTCTTGAGGGATACGCAGTATTTT. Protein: CASSYLLRDTQYF.

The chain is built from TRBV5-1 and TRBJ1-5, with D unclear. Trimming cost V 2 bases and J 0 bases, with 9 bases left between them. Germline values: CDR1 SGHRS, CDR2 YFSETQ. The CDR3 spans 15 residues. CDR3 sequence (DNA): TGCGCCAGCAGCTTAACCGGGAATAGCAATCAGCCCCAGCATTTT. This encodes CASSLTGNSNQPQHF.

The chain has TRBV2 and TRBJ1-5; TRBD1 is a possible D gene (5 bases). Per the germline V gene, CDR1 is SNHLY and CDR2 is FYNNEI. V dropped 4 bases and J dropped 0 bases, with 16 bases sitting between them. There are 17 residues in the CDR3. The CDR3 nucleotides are TGTGCCAGCAGTGTAAGGGGAGGATTTGGTAGCAATCAGCCCCAGCATTTT. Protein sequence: CASSVRGGFGSNQPQHF.

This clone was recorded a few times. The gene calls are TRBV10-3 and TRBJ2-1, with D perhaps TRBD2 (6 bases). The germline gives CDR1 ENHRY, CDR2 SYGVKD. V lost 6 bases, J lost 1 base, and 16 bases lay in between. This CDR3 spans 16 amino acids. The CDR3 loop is CAIRGSGTRSYNEQFF. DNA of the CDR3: TGTGCCATCAGAGGTAGCGGAACTCGGTCCTACAATGAGCAGTTCTTC.

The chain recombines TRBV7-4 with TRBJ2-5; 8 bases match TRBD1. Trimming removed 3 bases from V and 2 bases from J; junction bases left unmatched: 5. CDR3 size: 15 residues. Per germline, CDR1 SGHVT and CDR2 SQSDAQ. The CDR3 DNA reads TGTGCCAGCAGCTTTCGACAGGGGACGCAAGAGACCCAGTACTTC. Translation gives CASSFRQGTQETQYF. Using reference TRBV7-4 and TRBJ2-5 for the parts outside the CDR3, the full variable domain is GAGVSQSPRYKVAKRGRDVALRCDSISGHVTLYWYRQTLGQGSEVLTYSQSDAQRDKSGRPSGRFSAERPERSVSTLKIQRTEQGDSAVYLCASSFRQGTQETQYFGPGTRLLVL.

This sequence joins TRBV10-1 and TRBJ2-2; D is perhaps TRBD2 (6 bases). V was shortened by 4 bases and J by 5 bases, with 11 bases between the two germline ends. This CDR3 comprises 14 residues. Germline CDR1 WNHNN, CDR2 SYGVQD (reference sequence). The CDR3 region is CASSGGGRTGELFF. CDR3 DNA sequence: TGCGCCAGCAGTGGGGGAGGTCGAACCGGGGAGCTGTTTTTT.

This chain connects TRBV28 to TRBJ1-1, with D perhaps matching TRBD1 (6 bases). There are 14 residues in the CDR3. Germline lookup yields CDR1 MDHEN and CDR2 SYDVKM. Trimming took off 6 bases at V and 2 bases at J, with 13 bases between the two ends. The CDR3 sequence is CASRPGHKNTEAFF. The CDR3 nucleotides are TGTGCCAGCAGGCCGGGACACAAAAACACTGAAGCTTTCTTT.

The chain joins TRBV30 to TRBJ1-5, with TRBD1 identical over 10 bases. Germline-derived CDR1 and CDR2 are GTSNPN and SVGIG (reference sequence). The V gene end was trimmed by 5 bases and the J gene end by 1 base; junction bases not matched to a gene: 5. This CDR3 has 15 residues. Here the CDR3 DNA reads TGTGCCTGGGGACAGGGGGGGAGCAGCAATCAGCCCCAGCATTTT. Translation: CAWGQGGSSNQPQHF. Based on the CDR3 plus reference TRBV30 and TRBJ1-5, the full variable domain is SQTIHQWPATLVQPVGSPLSLECTVEGTSNPNLYWYRQAAGRGLQLLFYSVGIGQISSEVPQNLSASRPQDRQFILSSKKLLLSDSGFYLCAWGQGGSSNQPQHFGDGTRLSIL.

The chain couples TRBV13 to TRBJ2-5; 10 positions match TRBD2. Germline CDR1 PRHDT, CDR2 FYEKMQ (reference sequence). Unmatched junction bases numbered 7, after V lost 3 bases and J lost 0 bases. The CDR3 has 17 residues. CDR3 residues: CASSLVMTSGYQETQYF. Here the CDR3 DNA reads TGTGCCAGCAGCTTGGTCATGACTAGCGGGTACCAAGAGACCCAGTACTTC.

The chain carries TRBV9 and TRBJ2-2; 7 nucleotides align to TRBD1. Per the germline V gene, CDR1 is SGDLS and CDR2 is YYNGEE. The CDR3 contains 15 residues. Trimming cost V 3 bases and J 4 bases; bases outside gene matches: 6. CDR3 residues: CASSAWDSFTGELFF. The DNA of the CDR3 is TGTGCCAGCAGCGCCTGGGACAGCTTCACCGGGGAGCTGTTTTTT.

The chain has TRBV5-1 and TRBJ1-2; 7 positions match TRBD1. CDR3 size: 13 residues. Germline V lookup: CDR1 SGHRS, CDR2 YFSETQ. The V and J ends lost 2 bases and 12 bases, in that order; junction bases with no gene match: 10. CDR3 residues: CASSFRGAMGHTF. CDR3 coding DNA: TGCGCCAGCAGCTTCAGGGGGGCTATGGGCCACACCTTC.

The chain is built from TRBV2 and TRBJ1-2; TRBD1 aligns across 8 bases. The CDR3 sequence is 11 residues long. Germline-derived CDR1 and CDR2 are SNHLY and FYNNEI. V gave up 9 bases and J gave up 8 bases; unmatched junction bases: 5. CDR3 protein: CARGAGGGYTF. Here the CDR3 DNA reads TGTGCCAGAGGGGCAGGGGGCGGCTACACCTTC.

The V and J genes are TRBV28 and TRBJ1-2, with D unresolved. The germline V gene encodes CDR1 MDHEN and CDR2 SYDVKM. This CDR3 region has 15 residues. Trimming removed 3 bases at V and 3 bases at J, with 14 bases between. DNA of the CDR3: TGTGCCAGCAGTTTGGGGAGGGCTGCGGACTATGGCTACACCTTC. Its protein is CASSLGRAADYGYTF.

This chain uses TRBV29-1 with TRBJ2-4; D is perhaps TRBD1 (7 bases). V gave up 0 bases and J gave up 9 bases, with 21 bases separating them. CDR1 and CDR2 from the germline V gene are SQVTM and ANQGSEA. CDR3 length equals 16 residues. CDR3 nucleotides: TGCAGCGTTGAAGACCCGACAGGGCGGGGTGGTGGCATTCAGTACTTC. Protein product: CSVEDPTGRGGGIQYF.

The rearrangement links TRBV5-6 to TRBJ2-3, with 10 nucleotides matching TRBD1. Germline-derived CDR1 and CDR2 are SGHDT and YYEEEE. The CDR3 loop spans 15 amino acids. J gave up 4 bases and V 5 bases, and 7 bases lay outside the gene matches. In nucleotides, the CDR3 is TGTGCCAGCAGGGTGGGACAGGGGTTGGCAGATACGCAGTATTTT. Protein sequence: CASRVGQGLADTQYF. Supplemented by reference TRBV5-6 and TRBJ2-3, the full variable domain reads DAGVTQSPTHLIKTRGQQVTLRCSPKSGHDTVSWYQQALGQGPQFIFQYYEEEERQRGNFPDRFSGHQFPNYSSELNVNALLLGDSALYLCASRVGQGLADTQYFGPGTRLTVL.

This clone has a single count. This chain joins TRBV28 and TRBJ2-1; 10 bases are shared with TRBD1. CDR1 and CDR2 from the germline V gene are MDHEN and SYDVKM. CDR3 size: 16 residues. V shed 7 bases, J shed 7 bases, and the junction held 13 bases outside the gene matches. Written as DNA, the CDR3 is TGTGCCAGCAACACCCGGGACAGGGGAACGGGAAATGAGCAGTTCTTC. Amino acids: CASNTRDRGTGNEQFF.

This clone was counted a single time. The CDR3 sequence is CASSRRQGKNIQYF. Here the CDR3 DNA reads TGTGCCAGCAGTCGTCGACAGGGCAAAAACATTCAGTACTTC. J is TRBJ2-4 and V is TRBV28; 7 bases fit TRBD1. Germline CDR1 reads MDHEN; CDR2 reads SYDVKM. The CDR3 length is 14 residues. Trimming at V came to 5 bases and at J to 3 bases, leaving 4 bases not matched to a gene.

In nucleotides, the CDR3 is TGCAGCGCCCTTCCGACTAGCGGGGGTCAGACAGATACGCAGTATTTT. Amino acid sequence: CSALPTSGGQTDTQYF. The chain carries TRBV29-1 and TRBJ2-3; 12 bases are shared with TRBD2. The germline V gene encodes CDR1 SQVTM and CDR2 ANQGSEA. The CDR3 runs 16 residues. The J segment lost 3 bases and the V segment lost 7 bases, leaving 11 bases of the junction unmatched.

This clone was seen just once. The CDR3 region is CASSQSSVGLSSYNSPLHF. CDR3 DNA: TGCGCCAGCAGTCAATCCTCGGTCGGTCTAAGCTCCTATAATTCACCCCTCCACTTT. This chain links TRBV23-1 with TRBJ1-6; D remains ambiguous. TRBV23-1 belongs to the ORF category, with a function that is uncertain. This CDR3 region has 19 residues. Trimming took off 0 bases at V and 0 bases at J, with 15 bases between the two ends.

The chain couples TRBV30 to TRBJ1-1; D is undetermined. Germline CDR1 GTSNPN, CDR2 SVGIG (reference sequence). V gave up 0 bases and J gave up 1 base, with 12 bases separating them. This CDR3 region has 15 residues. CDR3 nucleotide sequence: TGTGCCTGGAGTGTACAAGGAGCCTGGAACACTGAAGCTTTCTTT. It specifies CAWSVQGAWNTEAFF.

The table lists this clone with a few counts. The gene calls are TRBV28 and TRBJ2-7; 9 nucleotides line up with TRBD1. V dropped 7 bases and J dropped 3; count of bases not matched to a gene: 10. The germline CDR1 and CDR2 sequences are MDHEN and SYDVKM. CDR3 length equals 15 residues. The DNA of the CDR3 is TGTGCCAGCACCCGACCCGGGACAGGGAACTACGAGCAGTACTTC. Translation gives CASTRPGTGNYEQYF. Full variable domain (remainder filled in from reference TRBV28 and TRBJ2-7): DVKVTQSSRYLVKRTGEKVFLECVQDMDHENMFWYRQDPGLGLRLIYFSYDVKMKEKGDIPEGYSVSREKKERFSLILESASTNQTSMYLCASTRPGTGNYEQYFGPGTRLTVT.

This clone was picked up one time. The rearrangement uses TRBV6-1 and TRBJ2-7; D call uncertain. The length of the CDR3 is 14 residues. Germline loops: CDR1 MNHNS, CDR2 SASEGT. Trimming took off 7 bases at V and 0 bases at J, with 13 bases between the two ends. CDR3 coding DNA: TGTGCCAGCAAAAAGAGAGGATTCTCCTACGAGCAGTACTTC. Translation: CASKKRGFSYEQYF.